This TCR beta chain was recovered during a study of T cell responses to AZD1222 COVID-19 vaccine. Sequenced by immunoSEQ multiplex PCR; TCRdb stores in-frame clones only, minus some. This sample has more than 100,000 clones, with less than 90% found just once. V lost 2 bases and J lost 5, with 26 bases in between. Germline-derived CDR1 and CDR2 are SGHTA and FQGNSA. The CDR3 has 19 residues. The sequences come from peripheral blood, collected on day 0 of AZD1222 vaccination. The chain recombines TRBV7-2 with TRBJ2-3; D tentatively fits TRBD1 or TRBD2 (7 bases each). This TCR derives from an adult in good health. The CDR3 reads CASSLQLSRGGRARDTQYF. The CDR3 DNA follows: TGTGCCAGCAGCTTACAACTCAGCAGGGGGGGCCGAGCACGAGATACGCAGTATTTT.